This entry describes one T cell receptor (beta chain). This record belongs to a study of cytomegalovirus exposure and HLA in healthy donors. PCR was performed using 60 Vbeta and 13 Jbeta primers. Measured with immunoSEQ multiplex PCR; TCRdb has only the in-frame clones, and not every one. The repertoire includes approximately 92,000 clones, nearly 70% of them detected once, and about 2.9% sits in the top ten. CDR1 is SGHTS, CDR2 YDEGEE, per germline. The CDR3 contains 14 residues. After removal of 4 bases from V and 2 bases from J, the junction contained 5 bases not matched to a gene. Sequencing was carried out using PBMCs. The V and J genes are TRBV5-8 and TRBJ2-7, with 8 bases fitting TRBD1. The TCR comes from a man between 50 and 59 years old in good health and CMV-seronegative. The CDR3 DNA sequence: TGTGCCAGCAGCCCAAGACAGGGGACCTACGAGCAGTACTTC. Translated: CASSPRQGTYEQYF.